This paragraph reports one TCR beta chain. Per germline, CDR1 SGHTS and CDR2 YDEGEE. There are 15 residues in the CDR3. Trimming at V came to 3 bases and at J to 5 bases, leaving 5 bases not matched to a gene. This sample was taken from a study of T cell responses to AZD1222 COVID-19 vaccine. Clones were read by immunoSEQ multiplex PCR, and TCRdb kept only the in-frame ones, dropping some. The repertoire consists of 140,000 to 150,000 clones, with 86% occurring once and the leading ten covering less than 6%. The rearrangement joins TRBV5-8 to TRBJ2-2, with 9 bases fitting TRBD1. The receptor comes from an adult who received the AZD1222 COVID-19 vaccine. This sample comprised peripheral blood, obtained 28 days after the second AZD1222 dose. CDR3 region: CASSSGTGTTGELFF. CDR3 nucleotides: TGTGCCAGCAGCTCCGGGACAGGGACGACCGGGGAGCTGTTTTTT.